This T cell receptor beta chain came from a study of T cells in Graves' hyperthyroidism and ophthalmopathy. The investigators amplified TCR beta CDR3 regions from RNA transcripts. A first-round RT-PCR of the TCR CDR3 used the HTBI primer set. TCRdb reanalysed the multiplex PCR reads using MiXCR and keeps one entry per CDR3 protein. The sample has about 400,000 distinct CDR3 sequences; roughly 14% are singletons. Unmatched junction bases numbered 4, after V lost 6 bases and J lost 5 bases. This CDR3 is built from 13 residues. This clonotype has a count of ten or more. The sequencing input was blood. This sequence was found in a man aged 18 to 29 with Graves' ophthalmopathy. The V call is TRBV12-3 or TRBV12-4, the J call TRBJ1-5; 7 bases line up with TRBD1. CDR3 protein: CASRRQGDQPQHF. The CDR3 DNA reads TGTGCCAGCAGGAGACAGGGAGATCAGCCCCAGCATTTT.